The sequence of this TCR beta chain was determined in a study of cytomegalovirus exposure and HLA in healthy donors. After removal of 6 bases from V and 3 bases from J, the junction contained 10 bases not matched to a gene. The CDR3 runs to 15 residues. Germline loops: CDR1 MNHNS, CDR2 SASEGT. A few counts support this clone. The PCR had 60 Vbeta and 13 Jbeta primers. Sequencing used immunoSEQ multiplex PCR; TCRdb keeps in-frame clones, though not all of them. The sample consists of 150,000 to 200,000 clones, over 60% of them appearing once. The V gene is TRBV6-1, the J gene TRBJ1-1, with TRBD1 matching over 7 bases. The sequencing sample was made of PBMCs. This receptor was identified in a girl aged 5 to 17 in good health and CMV-seronegative. CDR3 coding DNA: TGTGCCAGCAGGGAGGGGGCGGGGGGGGACACTGAAGCTTTCTTT. Translating gives CASREGAGGDTEAFF.